These 28 T cell receptor beta chains share one sample of origin, sequenced in a study of T cell changes during pregnancy in multiple sclerosis. Sequenced by immunoSEQ multiplex PCR; TCRdb stores in-frame clones only, minus some. This sample has 75,000 to 95,000 clones, with 93% found just once. The sequencing here drew on peripheral blood, taken in the second trimester of pregnancy. These receptors were obtained from a female donor with multiple sclerosis, enrolled in a pregnancy study.

V usage is TRBV7-6 and J usage is TRBJ2-1; 8 bases fit TRBD1. CDR1 SGHVS and CDR2 FNYEAQ come from the germline V gene. Losses at the gene ends were 5 bases for V and 10 bases for J; bases not matched to a gene: 16. The CDR3 runs 16 residues. CDR3 coding DNA: TGTGCCAGCAGCATCTCTCAGGGGGCGGTTTCTGGGGAGCAGTTCTTC. The encoded protein is CASSISQGAVSGEQFF.

The chain joins TRBV15 to TRBJ2-7, with TRBD1 identical over 12 bases. Germline CDR1 reads LNHNV; CDR2 reads YYDKDF (reference sequence). V trimming: 0 bases; J trimming: 4 bases; junction bases outside the gene matches: 4. The CDR3 length is 16 residues. The CDR3 reads CATSRERDRGRYEQYF. The CDR3 DNA reads TGTGCCACCAGCAGAGAGCGGGACAGGGGGCGTTACGAGCAGTACTTC.

V and J are TRBV6-4 and TRBJ1-1, with no clear D. In germline, CDR1 is MRHNA, CDR2 SNTAGT. Trimming shortened V by 7 bases and J by 1 base, and 13 bases separated the two germline ends. The CDR3 is 14 residues long. DNA of the CDR3: TGTGCCAGCACACCGTCGCCGGGGAACACTGAAGCTTTCTTT. This sequence encodes CASTPSPGNTEAFF.

V usage is TRBV5-6 and J usage is TRBJ2-7; D gene unclear. CDR1 SGHDT and CDR2 YYEEEE come from the germline V gene. The ends were cut back, 0 bases at V and 4 bases at J, with 11 bases in the middle. The CDR3 extends over 14 amino acids. The CDR3, as DNA: TGTGCCAGCAGCTTGGTCACAAACAGATACGAGCAGTACTTC. It yields the protein CASSLVTNRYEQYF.

In the case of this clone: The junction shows a germline mismatch at one end, possibly a read error. The chain is built from TRBV7-6 and TRBJ1-5; D perhaps matches TRBD1 (5 bases). The CDR3 extends over 14 amino acids. CDR1 is SGHVS, CDR2 FNYEAQ, per germline. CDR3 coding DNA: TGTGCCAGCATTTGGGGGGAGCCCGGCCTGGTAACCTATTTT. This translates into CASIWGEPGLVTYF.

The rearrangement joins TRBV9 to TRBJ2-1; 10 bases fit TRBD2. CDR1 is SGDLS and CDR2 is YYNGEE in the germline V gene. Unmatched junction bases numbered 6, after V lost 5 bases and J lost 4 bases. The CDR3 consists of 15 residues. The CDR3 is CASSPWTSGYNEQFF. DNA of the CDR3: TGTGCCAGCAGTCCTTGGACTAGCGGTTACAATGAGCAGTTCTTC. The full variable domain, its missing parts supplied by reference TRBV9 and TRBJ2-1, is DSGVTQTPKHLITATGQRVTLRCSPRSGDLSVYWYQQSLDQGLQFLIQYYNGEERAKGNILERFSAQQFPDLHSELNLSSLELGDSALYFCASSPWTSGYNEQFFGPGTRLTVL.

This clone was detected only a few times. The chain couples TRBV2 to TRBJ2-2; weak D call: TRBD1 (6 bases). CDR1 and CDR2 from the germline V gene are SNHLY and FYNNEI. Trimming removed 8 bases at V and 8 bases at J, with 12 bases between. This CDR3 comprises 12 residues. CDR3 residues: CASDTGRGELFF. The CDR3 DNA is TGTGCCAGCGATACAGGGAGAGGGGAGCTGTTTTTT.

The V call is TRBV7-3, the J call TRBJ1-1; unclear D gene. V was clipped by 5 bases and J by 0 bases, with 19 bases between them. The length of the CDR3 is 17 residues. Germline V CDR1 and CDR2: SGHTA, FQGTGA. In DNA, the CDR3 is TGTGCCAGCAGCCCGGGCGAGGGATGGTTGGTGAACACTGAAGCTTTCTTT. Its translation is CASSPGEGWLVNTEAFF.

This chain links TRBV11-2 with TRBJ2-3, with D possibly TRBD2 on 6 matching bases. The CDR3 is 13 residues long. The germline V and J ends were trimmed by 7 bases and 0 bases, with 8 bases remaining between them. The V gene's germline CDR1 is SGHAT and CDR2 FQNNGV. The CDR3 sequence: CASTGVSTDTQYF. The CDR3 DNA follows: TGTGCCAGCACGGGGGTGAGCACAGATACGCAGTATTTT.

The rearrangement links TRBV5-4 to TRBJ2-5; possible D gene TRBD2, 7 bases. Trimming cost V 6 bases and J 7 bases, with 19 bases left between them. The CDR3 runs to 14 residues. Germline assignment: CDR1 SGHNT and CDR2 YYREEE (reference sequence). The CDR3 sequence is CASTTGGRPGTQYF. DNA of the CDR3: TGTGCCAGCACAACGGGGGGCAGACCGGGGACCCAGTACTTC. The whole variable domain, filled in from reference TRBV5-4 and TRBJ2-5, reads ETGVTQSPTHLIKTRGQQVTLRCSSQSGHNTVSWYQQALGQGPQFIFQYYREEENGRGNFPPRFSGLQFPNYSSELNVNALELDDSALYLCASTTGGRPGTQYFGPGTRLLVL.

This clone was picked up one time. J is TRBJ2-1 and V is TRBV29-1, with 9 bases fitting TRBD2. The CDR3 has 13 residues. CDR1 is SQVTM and CDR2 is ANQGSEA in the germline V gene. V shed 3 bases, J shed 9 bases, and the junction held 6 bases outside the gene matches. The CDR3 here is CSVEERGEGEQFF. The CDR3 region has the DNA TGCAGCGTTGAGGAGCGGGGGGAAGGTGAGCAGTTCTTC.

V and J are TRBV11-2 and TRBJ1-3, with D maybe TRBD1 (6 bases). Trimming pared 2 bases from V and 3 bases from J, leaving 14 bases between. The CDR3 spans 16 residues. Germline CDR1 and CDR2: SGHAT and FQNNGV. The CDR3, as DNA: TGTGCCAGCAGCTTAAATTCAGGGGCGGGTGGAAACACCATATATTTT. The encoded protein is CASSLNSGAGGNTIYF.

The table lists this clone with a count of one. The chain employs TRBV9 and TRBJ1-4; TRBD1 matches at 10 bases. Germline V gene lookup returns CDR1 SGDLS and CDR2 YYNGEE. Germline trimming cut 4 bases from V and 3 bases from J; bases unmatched to any gene: 3. CDR3 length equals 15 residues. CDR3 region: CASSSGQGSNEKLFF. The CDR3 region has the DNA TGTGCCAGCAGCTCGGGACAGGGGTCTAATGAAAAACTGTTTTTT.

This chain uses TRBV6-6 with TRBJ1-1; 7 nucleotides match TRBD1. The V and J ends lost 1 base and 1 base, in that order; junction bases with no gene match: 3. CDR1 is MNHNY, CDR2 SVGAGI, per germline (reference sequence). CDR3 length: 15 amino acids. Here the CDR3 reads CASSYLGQPNTEAFF. The CDR3 nucleotides are TGTGCCAGCAGTTACTTGGGACAGCCGAACACTGAAGCTTTCTTT.

The CDR3 spells CASSIGLAGGNEQFF. The CDR3 DNA is TGTGCCAGCTCCATAGGACTAGCGGGGGGGAATGAGCAGTTCTTC. This rearrangement joins TRBV7-2 to TRBJ2-1; 15 bases map to TRBD2. CDR3 size: 15 residues. The germline V gene has CDR1 SGHTA and CDR2 FQGNSA. J lost 7 bases, V lost 8 bases, and 6 bases had no gene match.

The chain recombines TRBV6-5 with TRBJ1-2; 7 nucleotides match TRBD1. There are 13 residues in the CDR3. Germline V gene sequence: CDR1 MNHEY, CDR2 SVGAGI. Trimming removed 11 bases from V and 2 bases from J; junction bases left unmatched: 8. The CDR3: CASGQAGNYGYTF. In DNA, the CDR3 is TGTGCCTCCGGACAGGCAGGGAACTATGGCTACACCTTC.

The chain combines TRBV7-9 with TRBJ2-3; perhaps TRBD2 as D (5 bases). This CDR3 spans 13 amino acids. From germline, CDR1 is SEHNR and CDR2 FQNEAQ (reference sequence). Trimming pared 1 base from V and 8 bases from J, leaving 10 bases between. CDR3 in DNA: TGTGCCAGCAGCTTAGGGGTAGCGAGTACGCAGTATTTT. Residues: CASSLGVASTQYF.

The V gene is TRBV2, the J gene TRBJ1-5; TRBD1 aligns across 10 bases. Looked up from germline, CDR1 is SNHLY and CDR2 is FYNNEI. J gave up 7 bases and V 8 bases, and 8 bases lay outside the gene matches. The length of the CDR3 is 14 residues. DNA for the CDR3: TGTGCCAGCCTGGGCGGGACAGGGGTACAGCCCCAGCATTTT. Translation gives CASLGGTGVQPQHF.

The V call is TRBV5-6, the J call TRBJ2-7; 10 positions agree with TRBD1. V dropped 3 bases and J dropped 1; count of bases not matched to a gene: 1. This CDR3 has 14 amino acids. The V gene's germline CDR1 is SGHDT and CDR2 YYEEEE. The CDR3 loop is CASSWGQGSYEQYF. CDR3 bases: TGTGCCAGCAGCTGGGGACAGGGGTCCTACGAGCAGTACTTC.

V usage is TRBV13 and J usage is TRBJ1-5; no firm D call. Looked up from germline, CDR1 is PRHDT and CDR2 is FYEKMQ (reference sequence). The germline V and J ends were trimmed by 6 bases and 4 bases, with 13 bases remaining between them. The length of the CDR3 is 14 residues. This CDR3 reads CASSLGGDNQPQHF. The DNA for the CDR3 is TGTGCCAGCAGTCTGGGAGGTGATAATCAGCCCCAGCATTTT.

The rearrangement uses TRBV29-1 and TRBJ2-7; D might be TRBD2 (5 bases). The length of the CDR3 is 12 residues. V was trimmed by 5 bases and J by 3 bases, leaving 11 bases between them. Germline V gene sequence: CDR1 SQVTM, CDR2 ANQGSEA. Here the CDR3 reads CSVRGIYYEQYF. The CDR3 DNA sequence: TGCAGCGTTCGAGGGATCTACTACGAGCAGTACTTC.

The V gene is TRBV4-1, the J gene TRBJ1-6; no clear D gene. The CDR3 contains 16 residues. The V end was cut by 3 bases, the J end by 8 bases, with 17 bases between. Germline V gene sequence: CDR1 MGHRA, CDR2 YSYEKL. The CDR3 sequence is CASSQAPGSWDSPLHF. The CDR3 DNA sequence: TGCGCCAGCAGCCAGGCCCCCGGGTCTTGGGATTCACCCCTCCACTTT.

The chain carries TRBV7-3 and TRBJ2-3, with no clear D. The CDR3 loop spans 14 amino acids. The germline V gene has CDR1 SGHTA and CDR2 FQGTGA. V was clipped by 1 base and J by 0 bases, with 5 bases between them. This CDR3 reads CASSLIVSTDTQYF. The CDR3 nucleotides are TGTGCCAGCAGCTTAATAGTAAGCACAGATACGCAGTATTTT.

The DNA for the CDR3 is TGTGCCACCAGCAGAGATAGCGGGGTGAACACAGATACGCAGTATTTT. This translates into CATSRDSGVNTDTQYF. The rearrangement uses TRBV15 and TRBJ2-3, with 8 bases matching TRBD2. Trimming at V came to 0 bases and at J to 2 bases, leaving 4 bases not matched to a gene. This CDR3 comprises 16 residues. Germline loops: CDR1 LNHNV, CDR2 YYDKDF (reference sequence).

The V call is TRBV5-1, the J call TRBJ1-4; a weak D match, TRBD1 (5 bases). The CDR3 covers 15 residues. Germline V lookup: CDR1 SGHRS, CDR2 YFSETQ. V lost 4 bases to trimming and J lost 7 bases, with 17 bases between them. The chain's CDR3 is CASSLLGGGGEKLFF. The CDR3 DNA is TGCGCCAGCAGCCTCCTCGGGGGGGGTGGTGAAAAACTGTTTTTT.

The chain joins TRBV2 to TRBJ2-7; 9 bases fit TRBD2. Germline V gene sequence: CDR1 SNHLY, CDR2 FYNNEI. Trimming at V came to 4 bases and at J to 0 bases, leaving 4 bases not matched to a gene. The CDR3 totals 15 residues. In nucleotides, the CDR3 is TGTGCCAGCAGTGTGGAGCGGGGGGTCTCCTACGAGCAGTACTTC. Translating it yields CASSVERGVSYEQYF. Based on the CDR3 plus reference TRBV2 and TRBJ2-7, the full variable domain is EPEVTQTPSHQVTQMGQEVILRCVPISNHLYFYWYRQILGQKVEFLVSFYNNEISEKSEIFDDQFSVERPDGSNFTLKIRSTKLEDSAMYFCASSVERGVSYEQYFGPGTRLTVT.

V is TRBV6-1 and J is TRBJ1-5; 7 bases agree with TRBD1. Germline-derived CDR1 and CDR2 are MNHNS and SASEGT. The V gene end was trimmed by 4 bases and the J gene end by 5 bases; junction bases not matched to a gene: 8. CDR3 length equals 15 residues. Here the CDR3 reads CASSGITGEHQPQHF. CDR3 DNA: TGTGCCAGCAGTGGTATCACAGGGGAGCATCAGCCCCAGCATTTT.

V gene TRBV5-1 combines with J gene TRBJ2-7, with D perhaps TRBD2 (7 bases). The CDR3 loop spans 16 amino acids. V was pared by 0 bases and J by 2 bases, with 15 bases between. The germline gives CDR1 SGHRS, CDR2 YFSETQ. The CDR3, as DNA: TGCGCCAGCAGCTTGGCCGGGCGGGGGCGACCCTACGAGCAGTACTTC. Residues: CASSLAGRGRPYEQYF.